These 16 T cell receptor beta chains originate from one sample sequenced in a study of blood T cell repertoires in COVID-19. This table comes from immunoSEQ multiplex PCR, and its TCRdb copy is limited to in-frame clones, with some not included. The table shows 75,000 to 80,000 clones, with around 84% occurring only once. The sample comprised peripheral blood. The receptors stem from a man in his 60s with COVID-19, enrolled during active disease.

The V gene is TRBV14, the J gene TRBJ2-1; D is perhaps TRBD2 (5 bases). The V gene's germline CDR1 is SGHDN and CDR2 FVKESK. CDR3 size: 17 residues. Trimming cost V 0 bases and J 8 bases, with 20 bases left between them. The CDR3 region is CASSQDRPPFPGYEQFF. The CDR3 DNA is TGTGCCAGCAGCCAAGATCGACCCCCCTTCCCGGGATATGAGCAGTTCTTC.

This chain links TRBV7-3 with TRBJ2-7; no clear D gene. Trimming took 5 bases from V and 4 from J, leaving 15 bases between them. The V gene's germline CDR1 is SGHTA and CDR2 FQGTGA. CDR3 length: 14 amino acids. The CDR3 DNA follows: TGTGCCAGCAGCCCAACTGAAGCGAGTTACGAGCAGTACTTC. It is translated as CASSPTEASYEQYF. Supplemented by reference TRBV7-3 and TRBJ2-7, the full variable domain reads GAGVSQTPSNKVTEKGKYVELRCDPISGHTALYWYRQSLGQGPEFLIYFQGTGAADDSGLPNDRFFAVRPEGSVSTLKIQRTERGDSAVYLCASSPTEASYEQYFGPGTRLTVT.

The rearrangement joins TRBV24-1 to TRBJ2-1; 9 nucleotides match TRBD2. The CDR3 spans 14 residues. V shed 7 bases, J shed 10 bases, and the junction held 10 bases outside the gene matches. Germline V gives CDR1 KGHDR, CDR2 SFDVKD. The CDR3, as DNA: TGTGCCACCAGACCGAGCGGGAGGACGGTGGAGCAGTTCTTC. It codes for CATRPSGRTVEQFF.

J is TRBJ2-7 and V is TRBV28, with 7 nucleotides matching TRBD2. V shed 3 bases, J shed 2 bases, and the junction held 10 bases outside the gene matches. The CDR3 totals 16 residues. The germline CDR1 and CDR2 sequences are MDHEN and SYDVKM. The CDR3 region has the DNA TGTGCCAGCAGTTTTAACCTCGGCCGGGGGGCCTACGAGCAGTACTTC. It encodes CASSFNLGRGAYEQYF. The variable domain in full, with the rest retrieved from reference TRBV28 and TRBJ2-7, is DVKVTQSSRYLVKRTGEKVFLECVQDMDHENMFWYRQDPGLGLRLIYFSYDVKMKEKGDIPEGYSVSREKKERFSLILESASTNQTSMYLCASSFNLGRGAYEQYFGPGTRLTVT.

In its sample, this clone was seen once. The rearrangement joins TRBV12-3 or TRBV12-4 to TRBJ1-1, with 7 bases identical to TRBD1. The CDR3 runs to 13 residues. V was clipped by 5 bases and J by 4 bases; unmatched bases: 4. DNA for the CDR3: TGTGCCAGCAGTCACGGGACAGCCACTGAAGCTTTCTTT. Translated, it gives CASSHGTATEAFF.

The chain uses TRBV27 and TRBJ1-5, with D possibly being TRBD1 (5 bases). This CDR3 spans 13 amino acids. V dropped 2 bases and J dropped 9 bases, with 11 bases sitting between them. Germline CDR1 and CDR2: MNHEY and SMNVEV (reference sequence). CDR3 DNA: TGTGCCAGCAGTTTAAGCCTAAGGGGGCCCCAGCATTTT. Protein: CASSLSLRGPQHF.

The chain joins TRBV6-4 to TRBJ2-1; a weak D match, TRBD2 (5 bases). V lost 1 base, J lost 6 bases, and 7 bases lay in between. This CDR3 region has 13 residues. Per germline, CDR1 MRHNA and CDR2 SNTAGT. Written as DNA, the CDR3 is TGTGCCAGCAGTGACTATCGGGGCAATGAGCAGTTCTTC. This encodes CASSDYRGNEQFF.

The chain uses TRBV3-1 (or the pseudogene TRBV3-2) and TRBJ2-1, with 14 bases lining up with TRBD2. The CDR3 spans 16 residues. Germline CDR1 LGHDT, CDR2 YNNKEL (reference sequence). The V gene end was trimmed by 1 base and the J gene end by 6 bases; junction bases not matched to a gene: 2. The CDR3 bases are TGTGCCAGCAGCCAAGGACTAGCGGGAGGGGTCAATGAGCAGTTCTTC. Translation gives CASSQGLAGGVNEQFF.

This clone was picked up a small number of times. The chain couples TRBV24-1 to TRBJ1-2; tentatively, D is TRBD1 (6 bases). Germline CDR1 reads KGHDR; CDR2 reads SFDVKD. The germline V and J ends were trimmed by 3 bases and 4 bases, with 14 bases remaining between them. The CDR3 length is 15 residues. The CDR3 here is CATSDGLQGTYGYTF. CDR3 coding DNA: TGTGCCACCAGTGATGGGCTCCAGGGGACCTATGGCTACACCTTC.

On this clone: Other DNA sequences within the sample encode an identical CDR3. This rearrangement joins TRBV7-9 to TRBJ1-5; weak D call: TRBD1 (5 bases). The ends were cut back, 5 bases at V and 7 bases at J, with 18 bases in the middle. Germline loops: CDR1 SEHNR, CDR2 FQNEAQ (reference sequence). The CDR3 runs 15 residues. CDR3 nucleotides: TGTGCCAGCAGCCCGCGCGGGGGGGGATCGCAGCCCCAGCATTTT. Translated: CASSPRGGGSQPQHF.

This chain joins TRBV27 and TRBJ1-5; weak D call: TRBD1 (5 bases). CDR1 is MNHEY and CDR2 is SMNVEV in the germline V gene (reference sequence). The CDR3 totals 15 residues. V was pared by 2 bases and J by 6 bases, with 14 bases between. The CDR3 spells CASSLEARGSQPQHF. The CDR3 bases are TGTGCCAGCAGTTTAGAGGCTCGGGGGTCTCAGCCCCAGCATTTT.

The rearrangement joins TRBV7-9 to TRBJ2-3, with a weak D call TRBD1 (6 bases). Germline CDR1 SEHNR, CDR2 FQNEAQ (reference sequence). The V end was cut by 6 bases, the J end by 4 bases, with 14 bases between. CDR3 length equals 14 residues. CDR3 in DNA: TGTGCCAGCAGACGTAACAGGGAGCCAGATACGCAGTATTTT. Protein sequence: CASRRNREPDTQYF.

V usage is TRBV7-9 and J usage is TRBJ2-1; 9 bases align to TRBD2. The germline CDR1 and CDR2 sequences are SEHNR and FQNEAQ (reference sequence). Trimming removed 1 base from V and 9 bases from J; junction bases left unmatched: 4. This CDR3 is 14 amino acids long. The DNA for the CDR3 is TGTGCCAGCAGCTTAGGCGGGAGGGGTACTGAGCAGTTCTTC. As protein: CASSLGGRGTEQFF.

V usage is TRBV19 and J usage is TRBJ2-7; TRBD1 matches 7 bases. CDR1 and CDR2 from the germline V gene are LNHDA and SQIVND (reference sequence). Trimming cost V 4 bases and J 0 bases; bases outside gene matches: 6. The CDR3 extends over 15 amino acids. For the CDR3, the DNA is TGTGCCAGTAGTACTGAGACAGGGAGCTCCTACGAGCAGTACTTC. It specifies CASSTETGSSYEQYF.

The V gene is TRBV7-2, the J gene TRBJ1-1; a weak D match, TRBD1 (6 bases). V was cut by 2 bases and J by 5 bases, with 12 bases left in between. This CDR3 contains 14 residues. Germline lookup yields CDR1 SGHTA and CDR2 FQGNSA. The CDR3 region is CASSLRGEGTEAFF. For the CDR3, the DNA is TGTGCCAGCAGCTTAAGGGGGGAGGGTACTGAAGCTTTCTTT.

The chain carries TRBV5-1 and TRBJ1-1; 9 bases fit TRBD1. This CDR3 has 15 residues. The V segment lost 1 base and the J segment 4 bases; nucleotides outside the gene matches: 5. CDR1 is SGHRS, CDR2 YFSETQ, per germline. The CDR3 region is CASSLQVTGGTEAFF. The CDR3 region has the DNA TGCGCCAGCAGCTTGCAGGTGACAGGGGGCACTGAAGCTTTCTTT. The entire variable domain, with the rest obtained from reference TRBV5-1 and TRBJ1-1, is as follows: KAGVTQTPRYLIKTRGQQVTLSCSPISGHRSVSWYQQTPGQGLQFLFEYFSETQRNKGNFPGRFSGRQFSNSRSEMNVSTLELGDSALYLCASSLQVTGGTEAFFGQGTRLTVV.